The 21 T cell receptor delta chains below were found in one sample sequenced in a study of γδ T cells in repeated Plasmodium falciparum infection (dated by TCRdb to 2020 to 2023). For bulk TCR repertoire analysis, Vgamma9/Vdelta2+ and Vdelta2-negative gammadelta T cell populations were isolated by flow sorting from peripheral blood mononuclear cells. Library preparation used multiplex PCR. Sequencing was performed on an Illumina MiSeq. After TCRdb called clones again from the public reads with CATT, rows with identical DNA were merged. Within this sample are approximately 90,000 delta-chain clones, with 0.8% to 1% of them counted one time only. The ten largest account for approximately 9.6% of the sample. Sequenced material: gamma-delta T cells from blood. Every receptor here comes from a pool of human donors (malaria-infected and uninfected, not separated).

This clone was seen more than once but under ten times. This is likely an artifact of a read error, given a far larger clone one base away. No J gene was called, and the V gene is TRDV2; the table gives TRDD3 as D, unverified against the DNA. The CDR3 is 20 amino acids. In germline, CDR1 is GEAIGNYY, CDR2 EKD. The CDR3 region is CACDSVLGDTSSWDTRQMFF. The CDR3 DNA is TGTGCCTGTGACTCCGTACTGGGGGATACAAGCTCCTGGGACACCCGACAGATGTTCTTC.

With regard to this clone: A far larger clone is one base from this, pointing to a likely read error. Other nucleotide sequences from this sample produce the same CDR3. For the CDR3, the DNA is TGTGCCTGTGACACGCTGGGGGCTGAGAACTTATACACCGATAAACTCATCTTT. Encoded protein: CACDTLGAENLYTDKLIF. The gene calls are TRDV2 and TRDJ1; TRDD3 matches at 7 bases. Matching the DNA to germline supplied the J gene, which TCRdb does not give. J was trimmed by 0 bases and V by 1 base; bases with no gene match: 13. Germline values: CDR1 GEAIGNYY, CDR2 EKD. The CDR3 is 18 amino acids.

Turning to this clone: A much larger clone lies one base from this, so it may be a read error. The chain uses TRDV1 and TRDJ1; 13 bases map to TRDD3. This CDR3 has 19 amino acids. V trimming: 4 bases; J trimming: 5 bases; junction bases outside the gene matches: 16. The germline V gene has CDR1 TSWWSYY and CDR2 QGS. The CDR3 reads CALGANVTGGYALSDKLIF. CDR3 nucleotide sequence: TGTGCTCTTGGGGCGAACGTTACTGGGGGATACGCTCTGTCTGATAAACTCATCTTT.

Comments on this clone: TCRdb has a much larger clone's protein, which differs at residue 14 from the translation of this DNA, likely because of a read error; what is shown is the protein translated from the DNA. The rearrangement uses TRDV1 and TRDJ1, with 8 bases matching TRDD3. Assignment of the J gene here rests on matching the DNA to germline, because TCRdb gives none. CDR3 length: 22 residues. The germline V gene has CDR1 TSWWSYY and CDR2 QGS. With V trimmed by 0 bases and J by 0 bases, 21 bases remained unmatched. In DNA, the CDR3 is TGTGCTCTTGGGGAACTAACGTCCTTACCCTGGGGGACCCCCTCGTACACCGATAAACTCATCTTT. The encoded protein is CALGELTSLPWGTPSYTDKLIF.

About this clone itself: The TCRdb record carries a much larger clone's protein, which differs from this DNA's translation at residue 13; a read error is the likely cause, and the protein listed here is the DNA translation. V and J are TRDV2 and TRDJ1; TRDD3 matches 12 bases. TCRdb supplies no J gene; here it was assigned by aligning the nucleotide sequence to germline. This CDR3 spans 18 amino acids. The V gene's germline CDR1 is GEAIGNYY and CDR2 EKD. The V gene end was trimmed by 6 bases and the J gene end by 3 bases; junction bases not matched to a gene: 16. The CDR3 is CACYTVLGDTQYADKLIF. Here the CDR3 DNA reads TGTGCCTGTTATACCGTACTGGGGGATACTCAGTACGCCGATAAACTCATCTTT.

This clone was counted a few times. A far bigger clonotype differs at one base, so this is likely a read error. At the DNA level, this CDR3 is encoded by other sequences in the same sample as well. CDR3 amino acids: CACWHPTSSRSTGGYFTDKLIF. The CDR3 nucleotides read TGTGCCTGCTGGCATCCTACGTCTTCTAGGTCTACTGGGGGATATTTTACCGATAAACTCATCTTT. The chain is built from TRDV2 and TRDJ1; 11 positions agree with TRDD3. TCRdb offers no J gene call, so here the DNA was matched to germline to obtain one. Germline CDR1 and CDR2: GEAIGNYY and EKD. The CDR3 contains 22 residues. Losses at the gene ends were 7 bases for V and 2 bases for J; bases not matched to a gene: 29.

Concerning this clone itself: TCRdb lists the protein of a much larger clone for this DNA, which differs at residue 14, so this is likely a read error; the protein given here is translated from the DNA itself. The gene calls are TRAV14/DV4 and TRDJ1; TRDD3 agrees at 10 bases. CDR3 length: 18 amino acids. Per the germline V gene, CDR1 is TSDPSYG and CDR2 is QGSYDQQN (reference sequence). The CDR3 coding sequence is TGTGCAATCATACACCTACGTTTTGGGGGGATACGTACCGTTAAACTCATCTTT. It codes for CAIIHLRFGGIRTVKLIF.

As for this clone: A far larger clone is one base from this, pointing to a likely read error. This sample also contains other DNA sequences that code for the same CDR3. CDR3 in amino acids: CALGETSPSLGPPDKLIF. CDR3 in DNA: TGTGCTCTTGGGGAAACGAGCCCTTCGCTGGGGCCCCCCGATAAGCTCATCTTT. No J gene was named, though the V gene is TRDV1; the table's D call, TRDD3, has no DNA check behind it. Germline V lookup: CDR1 TSWWSYY, CDR2 QGS. The length of the CDR3 is 18 residues.

There are many counts of this clone. The genes are TRDV2 and TRDJ1; 8 nucleotides align to TRDD3. Because TCRdb records no J gene, it was assigned here through a match of the DNA to germline. The ends lost 3 bases at V and 0 bases at J; junction bases unmatched: 14. Germline values: CDR1 GEAIGNYY, CDR2 EKD. There are 18 residues in the CDR3. The CDR3 DNA reads as TGTGCCTGTGACCTTTTGAGGAGGGGGATAACGTACACCGATAAACTCATCTTT. Its protein product is CACDLLRRGITYTDKLIF.

This clone turned up a few times. The amino acid sequence in TCRdb belongs to a much larger clone and departs from this DNA's translation at residue 15, likely a sequencing read error; the sequence shown is translated from the DNA. V and J are TRDV2 and TRDJ1; 7 nucleotides line up with TRDD3. The CDR3 contains 19 residues. Per germline, CDR1 GEAIGNYY and CDR2 EKD. The chain's CDR3 is CACDRLPGGPRLYTNKLIF. In DNA, the CDR3 is TGTGCCTGTGACCGTCTACCTGGGGGCCCCCGATTGTACACCAATAAACTCATCTTT.

This clone was seen at least ten times. Since a far larger clone is one base different, this is likely a read error. In the same sample, other DNA sequences code for this CDR3. The V gene is TRDV1, the J gene TRDJ1; tentatively, D is TRDD3 (5 bases). The J gene, missing from TCRdb, was assigned here through DNA to germline matching. The CDR3 runs 15 residues. The germline CDR1 and CDR2 sequences are TSWWSYY and QGS. The CDR3 region is CALGELTGGTDKLIF. The CDR3 coding sequence is TGTGCCCTTGGGGAACTTACCGGGGGTACCGATAAACTCATCTTT.

A remark on this clone: A read error likely explains why the TCRdb protein, taken from a much larger clone, differs from this DNA's translation at residue 11; the protein shown is translated from the DNA. The rearrangement links TRDV2 to TRDJ1; D not resolved. The CDR3 totals 15 residues. Germline values: CDR1 GEAIGNYY, CDR2 EKD. Between the trimmed V and J ends, which lost 1 base and 7 bases, there was a span of 18 bases. The CDR3: CACDTISSVGGKLIF. CDR3 bases: TGTGCCTGTGACACGATATCCTCTGTGGGCGGTAAACTCATCTTT.

This clone showed up many times. The same CDR3 is also encoded by other DNA sequences in this sample. The chain has TRDV1 and TRDJ1, with 9 bases that match TRDD3. Germline lookup yields CDR1 TSWWSYY and CDR2 QGS. The CDR3 consists of 19 residues. The V gene end was trimmed by 3 bases and the J gene end by 2 bases; junction bases not matched to a gene: 16. The CDR3 is CALGEPPSFWGIMTDKLIF. CDR3 sequence (DNA): TGTGCTCTTGGGGAGCCTCCCTCCTTTTGGGGGATAATGACCGATAAACTCATCTTT.

Only a few counts were recorded for this clone. This likely stems from a read error, as it lies one base from a far larger clone. The sample has other DNA sequences that encode this CDR3 too. This chain joins TRDV1 and TRDJ1, with D possibly TRDD2 on 8 matching bases. TCRdb offers no J gene call, so here the DNA was matched to germline to obtain one. Trimming left V 1 base short and J 4 bases short, with 34 bases between. Germline CDR1 TSWWSYY, CDR2 QGS. The CDR3 is 22 residues long. The CDR3 protein is CALGEPDASYKTGDSRGDKLIF. CDR3 DNA sequence: TGTGCTCTTGGGGAACCCGACGCTTCCTACAAAACTGGGGACTCTCGAGGCGATAAACTCATCTTT.

Notes on this clone: TCRdb's entry gives the protein of a much larger clone, which mismatches this DNA's translation at residue 18, likely from a read error; the protein reported here is translated from the DNA. The rearrangement links TRDV1 to TRDJ1; D may be TRDD1, TRDD2 or TRDD3 (6 bases each). Per the germline V gene, CDR1 is TSWWSYY and CDR2 is QGS. The CDR3 is made up of 19 amino acids. For the CDR3, the DNA is TGTGCTCTTGGGGATCTCATCCTACTGAGGATACTACCGCGAAATAAACTCACCTTT. This translates into CALGDLILLRILPRNKLTF.

This clone has only a few counts. TCRdb has a much larger clone's protein, which differs at residue 13 from the translation of this DNA, likely because of a read error; what is shown is the protein translated from the DNA. No J gene was assigned, while the V gene was called as TRDV2; the D call in the table, TRDD3, was not verified against the DNA. CDR1 and CDR2 from the germline V gene are GEAIGNYY and EKD. The CDR3 contains 14 residues. CDR3: CACDVGGPTDKLTF. In DNA form, the CDR3 reads TGTGCCTGTGACGTAGGGGGGCCCACCGATAAACTCACCTTT.

This clone occurred many times. This likely came from a read error, as a far larger clone is one base away. The same CDR3 arises from other DNA sequences in this sample as well. The chain couples TRDV2 to TRDJ1; the D is unclear. This CDR3 is built from 18 residues. CDR1 and CDR2 from the germline V gene are GEAIGNYY and EKD. The DNA of the CDR3 is TGTGCCTGTGACCCGGTCTTTGGGTTCGAACGATCCACCGATAAACTCATCTTC. Amino acid sequence: CACDPVFGFERSTDKLIF.

On this clone: Given a far larger clone just one base away, this is likely a sequencing read error. Other DNA sequences in this specimen translate into the identical CDR3. The chain carries TRDV2 and TRDJ1; 10 positions match TRDD3. The J gene is absent in TCRdb and was assigned here via DNA matching to germline. There are 19 residues in the CDR3. In germline, CDR1 is GEAIGNYY, CDR2 EKD. The ends lost 0 bases at V and 8 bases at J; junction bases unmatched: 20. The CDR3 DNA reads TGTGCCTGTGACACCGTATTGGGGGATACTATCAATACCTTCCCCAAACTCATCTTT. It codes for CACDTVLGDTINTFPKLIF.

Only a few counts were recorded for this clone. A far larger clone is off by one base, so a read error is likely. Other DNA sequences in this specimen translate into the identical CDR3. A V gene of TRDV2 was called, but no J gene was assigned; the listed D gene, TRDD3, was not tested against the DNA. The CDR3 is 16 residues long. CDR1 and CDR2 from the germline V gene are GEAIGNYY and EKD. CDR3 in DNA: TGTGCCTGTGACACGGGGTCGGCCTGGGACACCCGACAAATGTTCTTC. Its protein product is CACDTGSAWDTRQMFF.

In this sample, this clone turned up a few times. TCRdb lists the protein of a much larger clone for this DNA, which differs at residue 11, so this is likely a read error; the protein given here is translated from the DNA itself. The chain recombines TRDV2 with TRDJ1, with 12 positions matching TRDD3. The J gene was missing in TCRdb and was found by matching the end of the DNA to germline. Germline-derived CDR1 and CDR2 are GEAIGNYY and EKD. The CDR3 is 17 amino acids. J lost 2 bases, V lost 0 bases, and 6 bases had no gene match. The CDR3 region has the DNA TGTGCCTGTGACACCGGCCCTGGGGGATACGGAACCGATAAACTCATCTTT. It yields the protein CACDTGPGGYGTDKLIF.

This clone was detected many times. A far larger clone is only one base removed, so a read error is likely. Additional DNA sequences in this sample encode the identical CDR3. The rearrangement links TRAV38-2/DV8 to TRDJ1; weak D call: TRDD2 (5 bases). Germline V gene sequence: CDR1 TSESDYY, CDR2 QEAYKQQN. V lost 3 bases and J 8 bases, leaving 26 bases between the germline ends. This CDR3 is 17 amino acids long. CDR3 sequence reads: CAYRTPGLPTPLSKLIF. In DNA, the CDR3 is TGTGCTTATAGGACCCCAGGCCTCCCTACCCCTCTATCGAAACTCATCTTT.